This TCR beta chain was recorded in a study of blood T cell repertoires in COVID-19. Across the whole study: The United States, Italy and Spain were the sources of the acute and convalescent COVID-19 samples. T cells, B-cell-depleted T cells, or PBMCs supplied cDNA or gDNA.

Germline V gene data show CDR1 as LNHDA and CDR2 as SQIVND (reference sequence). J gave up 5 bases and V 10 bases, and 10 bases lay outside the gene matches. The CDR3 runs to 14 residues. Method: immunoSEQ multiplex PCR; TCRdb's copy keeps in-frame clones and lacks some. The sample has approximately 75,000 clones; 90% are singletons. Sequencing was performed on peripheral blood. The receptor was isolated from a human donor in a cohort sampled during active COVID-19. V and J are TRBV19 and TRBJ2-3; 9 bases match TRBD1. The CDR3 nucleotides read TGTGCCACCGCGTTGGGACAGGGTTTAGATACGCAGTATTTT. Translated, it gives CATALGQGLDTQYF.